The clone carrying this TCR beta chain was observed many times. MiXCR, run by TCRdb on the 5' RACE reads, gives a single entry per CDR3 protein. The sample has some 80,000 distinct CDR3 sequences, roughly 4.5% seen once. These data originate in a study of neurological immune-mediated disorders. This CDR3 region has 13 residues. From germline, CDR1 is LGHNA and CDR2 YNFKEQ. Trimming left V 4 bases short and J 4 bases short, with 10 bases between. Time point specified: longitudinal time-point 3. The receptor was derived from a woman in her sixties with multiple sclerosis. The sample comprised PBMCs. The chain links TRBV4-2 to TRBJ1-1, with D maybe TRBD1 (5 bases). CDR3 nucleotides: TGTGCCAGCAGCCGCCGGGACGGCACTGAAGCTTTCTTT. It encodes CASSRRDGTEAFF.